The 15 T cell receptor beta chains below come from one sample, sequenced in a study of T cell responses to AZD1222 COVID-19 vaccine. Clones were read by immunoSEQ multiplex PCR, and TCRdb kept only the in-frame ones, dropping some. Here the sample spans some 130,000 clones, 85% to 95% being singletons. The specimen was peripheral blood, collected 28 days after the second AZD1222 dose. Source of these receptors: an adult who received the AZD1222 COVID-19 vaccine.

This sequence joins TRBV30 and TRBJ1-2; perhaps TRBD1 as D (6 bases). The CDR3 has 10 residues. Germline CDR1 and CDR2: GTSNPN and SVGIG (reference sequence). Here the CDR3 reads CVSRGYGYTF. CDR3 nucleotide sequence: TGTGTTTCCAGGGGCTATGGCTACACCTTC.

CDR3 sequence (DNA): TGTGCCAGTATGGGGTCTTCCTCATGGTTTGGCTACACCTTC. As protein: CASMGSSSWFGYTF. This chain uses TRBV19 with TRBJ1-2, with D hard to call. Between the trimmed V and J ends, which lost 7 bases and 7 bases, there was a span of 19 bases. The CDR3 is 14 residues long. CDR1 is LNHDA and CDR2 is SQIVND in the germline V gene (reference sequence).

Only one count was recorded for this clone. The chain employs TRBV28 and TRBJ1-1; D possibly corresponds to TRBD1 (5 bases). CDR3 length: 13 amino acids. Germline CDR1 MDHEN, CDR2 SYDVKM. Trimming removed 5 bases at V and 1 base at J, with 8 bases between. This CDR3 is CASSIGQNTEAFF. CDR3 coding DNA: TGTGCCAGCAGTATAGGACAGAACACTGAAGCTTTCTTT.

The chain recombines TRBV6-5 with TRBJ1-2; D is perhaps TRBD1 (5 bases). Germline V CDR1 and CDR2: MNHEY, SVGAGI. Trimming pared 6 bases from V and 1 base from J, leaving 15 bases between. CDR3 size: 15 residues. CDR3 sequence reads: CASSKRGGINYGYTF. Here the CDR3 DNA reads TGTGCCAGCAGCAAGAGGGGAGGGATTAACTATGGCTACACCTTC.

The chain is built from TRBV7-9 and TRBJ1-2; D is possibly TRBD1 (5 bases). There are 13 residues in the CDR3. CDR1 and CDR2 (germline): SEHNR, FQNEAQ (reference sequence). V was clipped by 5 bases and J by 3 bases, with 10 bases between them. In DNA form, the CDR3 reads TGTGCCAGCAGCCCATGGGGGGACTATGGCTACACCTTC. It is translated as CASSPWGDYGYTF.

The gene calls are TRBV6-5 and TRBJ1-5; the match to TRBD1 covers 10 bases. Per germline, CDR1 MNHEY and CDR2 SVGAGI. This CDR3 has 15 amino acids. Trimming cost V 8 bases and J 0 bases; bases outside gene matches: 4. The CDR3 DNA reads TGTGCCAGCGGGGACAGGGGATATAGCAATCAGCCCCAGCATTTT. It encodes CASGDRGYSNQPQHF.

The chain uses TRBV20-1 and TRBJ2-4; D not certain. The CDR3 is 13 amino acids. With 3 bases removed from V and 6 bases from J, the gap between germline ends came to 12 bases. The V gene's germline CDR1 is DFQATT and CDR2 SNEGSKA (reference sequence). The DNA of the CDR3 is TGCAGTGCTAGTTTCCCCCGATCAAACATTCAGTACTTC. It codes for CSASFPRSNIQYF.

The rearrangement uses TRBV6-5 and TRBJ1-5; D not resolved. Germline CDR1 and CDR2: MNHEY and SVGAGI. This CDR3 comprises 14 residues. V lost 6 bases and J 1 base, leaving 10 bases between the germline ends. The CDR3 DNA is TGTGCCAGCAGCACCACACTGAGCAATCAGCCCCAGCATTTT. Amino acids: CASSTTLSNQPQHF.

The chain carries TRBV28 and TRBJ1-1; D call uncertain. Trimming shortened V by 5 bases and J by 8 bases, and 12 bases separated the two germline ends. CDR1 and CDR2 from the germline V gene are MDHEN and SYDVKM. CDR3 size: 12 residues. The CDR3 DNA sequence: TGTGCCAGCAGTCTAGGAAGGGCCGAAGCTTTCTTT. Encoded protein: CASSLGRAEAFF.

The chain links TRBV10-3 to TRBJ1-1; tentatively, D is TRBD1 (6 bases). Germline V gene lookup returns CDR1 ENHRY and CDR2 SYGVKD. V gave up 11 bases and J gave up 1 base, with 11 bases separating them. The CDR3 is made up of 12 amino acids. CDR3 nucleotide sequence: TGTGCCGTCCTACAGGGGAACACTGAAGCTTTCTTT. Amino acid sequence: CAVLQGNTEAFF.

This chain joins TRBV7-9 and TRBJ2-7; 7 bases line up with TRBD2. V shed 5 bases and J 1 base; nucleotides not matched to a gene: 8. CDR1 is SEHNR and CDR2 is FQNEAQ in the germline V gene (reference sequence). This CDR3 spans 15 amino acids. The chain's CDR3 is CASSPRAGESYEQYF. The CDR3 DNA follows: TGTGCCAGCAGCCCGAGGGCGGGAGAATCCTACGAGCAGTACTTC.

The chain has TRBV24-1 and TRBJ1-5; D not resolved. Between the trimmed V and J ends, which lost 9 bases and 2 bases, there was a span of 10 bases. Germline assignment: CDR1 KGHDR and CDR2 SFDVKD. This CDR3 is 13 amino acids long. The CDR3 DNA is TGTGCCACCGGGGAGAGGGGCAATCAGCCCCAGCATTTT. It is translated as CATGERGNQPQHF.

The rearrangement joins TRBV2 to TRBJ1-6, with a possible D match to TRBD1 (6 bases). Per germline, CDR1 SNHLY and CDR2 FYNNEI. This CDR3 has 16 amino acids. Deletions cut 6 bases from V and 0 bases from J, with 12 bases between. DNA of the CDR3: TGTGCCAGCAGAGGACAGCCGAGCTCCTATAATTCACCCCTCCACTTT. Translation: CASRGQPSSYNSPLHF.

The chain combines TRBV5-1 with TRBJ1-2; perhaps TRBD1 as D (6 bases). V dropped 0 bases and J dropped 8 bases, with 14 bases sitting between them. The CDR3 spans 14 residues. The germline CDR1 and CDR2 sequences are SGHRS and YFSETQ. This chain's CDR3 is CASSLVAGAEGYTF. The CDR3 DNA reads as TGCGCCAGCAGCTTGGTCGCAGGGGCTGAAGGCTACACCTTC.

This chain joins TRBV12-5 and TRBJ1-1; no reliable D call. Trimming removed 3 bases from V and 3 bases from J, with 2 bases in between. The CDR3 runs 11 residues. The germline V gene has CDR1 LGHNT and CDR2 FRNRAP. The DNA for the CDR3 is TGTGCTAGTGGTTTCGACACTGAAGCTTTCTTT. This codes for CASGFDTEAFF. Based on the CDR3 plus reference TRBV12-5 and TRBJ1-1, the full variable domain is DARVTQTPRHKVTEMGQEVTMRCQPILGHNTVFWYRQTMMQGLELLAYFRNRAPLDDSGMPKDRFSAEMPDATLATLKIQPSEPRDSAVYFCASGFDTEAFFGQGTRLTVV.